A single sample gave rise to the 28 T cell receptor beta chains below, sequenced in a study of blood T cell repertoires in COVID-19. Measured with immunoSEQ multiplex PCR; TCRdb has only the in-frame clones, and not every one. The data show 270,000 or so clones, approximately 86% seen once. Sequences were obtained from peripheral blood. The receptors here all came from a woman between 18 and 29 years old with acute or convalescent COVID-19.

This chain uses TRBV3-1 (or the pseudogene TRBV3-2) with TRBJ1-5; weak D call: TRBD1 (6 bases). Germline V gene data show CDR1 as LGHDT and CDR2 as YNNKEL (reference sequence). Trimming removed 4 bases at V and 2 bases at J, with 15 bases between. The CDR3 sequence is 16 residues long. Written as DNA, the CDR3 is TGTGCCAGCAGCCGGAAGACAGGTTCTCGCAATCAGCCCCAGCATTTT. Its translation: CASSRKTGSRNQPQHF.

The chain carries TRBV28 and TRBJ2-1; 14 bases match TRBD2. From germline, CDR1 is MDHEN and CDR2 SYDVKM. This CDR3 contains 18 residues. V was pared by 4 bases and J by 8 bases, with 13 bases of the junction left unmatched. The CDR3 sequence: CASSSIGTSGSSKDEQFF. The CDR3 DNA is TGTGCCAGCAGTTCGATCGGGACTAGCGGGAGTAGTAAGGATGAGCAGTTCTTC.

The genes are TRBV19 and TRBJ2-1, with 14 bases aligning to TRBD2. The CDR3 runs 16 residues. Germline V gene data show CDR1 as LNHDA and CDR2 as SQIVND (reference sequence). The junction had 4 bases not matched to a gene; V was cut back by 3 bases and J by 6 bases. The CDR3 sequence is CASSIKTSGRGNEQFF. As DNA, the CDR3 is TGTGCCAGTAGTATTAAGACTAGCGGGAGGGGCAATGAGCAGTTCTTC.

The J gene is TRBJ2-3, the V gene TRBV10-1, with 10 bases fitting TRBD2. Germline CDR1 reads WNHNN; CDR2 reads SYGVQD (reference sequence). The CDR3 has 15 amino acids. The J segment lost 2 bases and the V segment lost 5 bases, leaving 4 bases of the junction unmatched. The CDR3 loop is CASSRGLANTDTQYF. CDR3 DNA: TGCGCCAGCAGTCGGGGACTAGCGAACACAGATACGCAGTATTTT.

This clone has a single count. The junction shows a germline mismatch at one end, possibly a read error. The chain uses TRBV3-1 (or the pseudogene TRBV3-2) and TRBJ1-1; no clear D gene. This CDR3 comprises 9 residues. CDR1 is LGHDT, CDR2 YNNKEL, per germline (reference sequence). The CDR3 DNA follows: TGTGCCAGCAGGAAGGACTGCGTGTTT. Protein sequence: CASRKDCVF.

This clone was observed a single time. The chain carries TRBV9 and TRBJ2-2, with TRBD1 identical over 8 bases. This CDR3 contains 16 residues. Germline CDR1 SGDLS, CDR2 YYNGEE. Trimming removed 3 bases from V and 1 base from J; junction bases left unmatched: 5. The CDR3 DNA is TGTGCCAGCAGCGACACCGGGACAGGGAACACCGGGGAGCTGTTTTTT. This translates into CASSDTGTGNTGELFF.

The rearrangement uses TRBV4-3 and TRBJ1-1; maybe TRBD1 (5 bases). The CDR3 has 15 amino acids. The V gene lost 2 bases and the J gene lost 6 bases, with 16 bases spanning the gap. In germline, CDR1 is LGHNA, CDR2 YSLEER. The CDR3 here is CASSQTGSGGPEAFF. CDR3 nucleotides: TGCGCCAGCAGCCAAACCGGTTCGGGGGGTCCTGAAGCTTTCTTT.

The V call is TRBV6-2 or TRBV6-3, the J call TRBJ2-7, with 13 positions matching TRBD2. The V segment lost 6 bases and the J segment 2 bases; nucleotides outside the gene matches: 1. The CDR3 covers 14 residues. In germline, CDR1 is MNHEY, CDR2 SVGEGT. The CDR3, as DNA: TGTGCCAGCAGCGGACTAGCGGGAGCCTACGAGCAGTACTTC. Residues: CASSGLAGAYEQYF.

The chain links TRBV5-6 to TRBJ1-5, with TRBD1 matching 9 bases. V was pared by 2 bases and J by 5 bases, with 8 bases of the junction left unmatched. CDR1 is SGHDT and CDR2 is YYEEEE in the germline V gene. The CDR3 has 16 amino acids. The CDR3 loop is CASSLLGTGLDQPQHF. CDR3 DNA: TGTGCCAGCAGCTTACTCGGGACAGGGTTGGATCAGCCCCAGCATTTT.

The rearrangement links TRBV4-3 to TRBJ1-1, with TRBD1 matching over 7 bases. From germline, CDR1 is LGHNA and CDR2 YSLEER. The CDR3 is made up of 16 amino acids. V gave up 0 bases and J gave up 11 bases; unmatched junction bases: 15. The CDR3 nucleotides read TGCGCCAGCAGCCAAGATCCTTGGGGGCAGGGGGTTATGGCTTTCTTT. It encodes CASSQDPWGQGVMAFF.

The chain combines TRBV6-5 with TRBJ2-7, with 8 bases matching TRBD2. The germline V gene has CDR1 MNHEY and CDR2 SVGAGI. V lost 6 bases, J lost 4 bases, and 11 bases stayed unmatched. The CDR3 is 15 residues long. The CDR3 loop reads CASRDYGTSGYEQYF. CDR3 in DNA: TGTGCCAGCAGAGATTACGGGACTAGTGGGTACGAGCAGTACTTC.

This chain joins TRBV28 and TRBJ2-1, with 13 bases lining up with TRBD2. This CDR3 region has 18 residues. Germline CDR1 reads MDHEN; CDR2 reads SYDVKM. J lost 1 base, V lost 0 bases, and 3 bases had no gene match. DNA of the CDR3: TGTGCCAGCAGTTTATGGACGACTAGCGGGAGGTCCTACAATGAGCAGTTCTTC. Translation: CASSLWTTSGRSYNEQFF.

CDR3 nucleotide sequence: TGTGCCAGCAGAGGGGATTCGGCCACCGGGGAGCTGTTTTTT. It translates to CASRGDSATGELFF. J is TRBJ2-2 and V is TRBV2; possibly TRBD1 for D (5 bases). The V end was cut by 6 bases, the J end by 4 bases, with 12 bases between. This CDR3 has 14 amino acids. CDR1 and CDR2 (germline): SNHLY, FYNNEI.

This clone was counted only a few times. The gene calls are TRBV11-2 and TRBJ1-2, with a tentative D call TRBD1 (5 bases). V was trimmed by 4 bases and J by 8 bases, leaving 14 bases between them. Germline CDR1 and CDR2: SGHAT and FQNNGV. This CDR3 comprises 13 residues. CDR3 residues: CASSSSGGKGYTF. The CDR3 coding sequence is TGTGCCAGCAGCTCGTCGGGGGGGAAGGGCTACACCTTC. The whole variable domain, filled in from reference TRBV11-2 and TRBJ1-2, reads EAGVAQSPRYKIIEKRQSVAFWCNPISGHATLYWYQQILGQGPKLLIQFQNNGVVDDSQLPKDRFSAERLKGVDSTLKIQPAKLEDSAVYLCASSSSGGKGYTFGSGTRLTVV.

The J gene is TRBJ2-1, the V gene TRBV7-2, with D tentatively TRBD2 (6 bases). This CDR3 has 16 amino acids. The V end lost 3 bases, the J end lost 3 bases, and 15 bases lay between the germline ends. In germline, CDR1 is SGHTA, CDR2 FQGNSA. The CDR3 loop reads CASSFRERSNYNEQFF. The CDR3, as DNA: TGTGCCAGCAGCTTCCGGGAGCGGAGCAACTACAATGAGCAGTTCTTC.

Points on this clone: This same CDR3 is encoded by further DNA sequences in the sample. The chain joins TRBV28 to TRBJ1-5; possibly TRBD1 for D (5 bases). Germline V gives CDR1 MDHEN, CDR2 SYDVKM. The V end lost 6 bases, the J end lost 0 bases, and 9 bases lay between the germline ends. The length of the CDR3 is 14 residues. The CDR3 protein is CASSPGGSNQPQHF. The CDR3 DNA is TGTGCCAGCAGCCCCGGGGGTAGCAATCAGCCCCAGCATTTT.

V usage is TRBV7-2 and J usage is TRBJ1-1; TRBD1 might be the D (5 bases). The CDR3 covers 14 residues. The V end was cut by 5 bases, the J end by 1 base, with 11 bases between. Germline assignment: CDR1 SGHTA and CDR2 FQGNSA. The CDR3 coding sequence is TGTGCCAGCAGCCCATCCGGGGGGAACACTGAAGCTTTCTTT. This gives the protein CASSPSGGNTEAFF.

V and J are TRBV5-8 and TRBJ1-1; D is unclear. V lost 1 base and J lost 0, with 10 bases in between. CDR3 length equals 15 residues. The germline V gene has CDR1 SGHTS and CDR2 YDEGEE. CDR3 sequence reads: CASSLRPVMNTEAFF. In DNA form, the CDR3 reads TGTGCCAGCAGCTTGCGTCCGGTAATGAACACTGAAGCTTTCTTT.

The chain links TRBV6-1 to TRBJ2-7, with TRBD1 identical over 9 bases. V dropped 3 bases and J dropped 5; count of bases not matched to a gene: 5. The CDR3 runs 14 residues. Germline CDR1 and CDR2: MNHNS and SASEGT. The CDR3 sequence: CASSDGTGYDEQYF. The CDR3 region has the DNA TGTGCCAGCAGTGACGGGACAGGGTACGACGAGCAGTACTTC.

The chain has TRBV28 and TRBJ2-3; D possibly corresponds to TRBD2 (7 bases). The germline V and J ends were trimmed by 4 bases and 0 bases, with 17 bases remaining between them. Germline CDR1 reads MDHEN; CDR2 reads SYDVKM. The CDR3 runs 17 residues. The CDR3 bases are TGTGCCAGCAGTTCTTCCGGGGGAGGGGGTAGCACAGATACGCAGTATTTT. Protein: CASSSSGGGGSTDTQYF.

This clone has at least ten counts. The chain is built from TRBV19 and TRBJ2-3; a weak D match, TRBD2 (6 bases). Germline loops: CDR1 LNHDA, CDR2 SQIVND (reference sequence). CDR3 length: 17 residues. V lost 3 bases and J lost 1, with 17 bases in between. The CDR3 reads CASSIATVADGTDTQYF. In DNA form, the CDR3 reads TGTGCCAGTAGTATCGCCACGGTAGCGGACGGCACAGATACGCAGTATTTT.

This sequence joins TRBV4-3 and TRBJ1-6; 9 bases align to TRBD1. Germline lookup yields CDR1 LGHNA and CDR2 YSLEER. The CDR3 is 16 amino acids. V was pared by 3 bases and J by 6 bases, with 6 bases of the junction left unmatched. The CDR3 is CASSQGGQGINSPLHF. CDR3 in DNA: TGCGCCAGCAGCCAGGGGGGACAGGGAATTAATTCACCCCTCCACTTT.

The V gene is TRBV29-1, the J gene TRBJ2-7, with 8 bases fitting TRBD2. Germline lookup yields CDR1 SQVTM and CDR2 ANQGSEA. The CDR3 has 15 amino acids. V gave up 0 bases and J gave up 3 bases; unmatched junction bases: 7. Here the CDR3 DNA reads TGCAGCGTTGAAGAAAGGACTAGCAGACACTACGAGCAGTACTTC. Its translation: CSVEERTSRHYEQYF.

CDR3 sequence: CASGFGGFGTDTQYF. The DNA of the CDR3 is TGTGCTAGTGGTTTTGGGGGGTTTGGGACAGATACGCAGTATTTT. The chain uses TRBV12-5 and TRBJ2-3, with a tentative D call TRBD2 (6 bases). Germline V lookup: CDR1 LGHNT, CDR2 FRNRAP. The V gene lost 3 bases and the J gene lost 3 bases, with 13 bases spanning the gap. The CDR3 loop spans 15 amino acids.

The chain combines TRBV27 with TRBJ2-3, with TRBD2 identical over 11 bases. Losses at the gene ends were 3 bases for V and 6 bases for J; bases not matched to a gene: 5. There are 15 residues in the CDR3. Germline V lookup: CDR1 MNHEY, CDR2 SMNVEV (reference sequence). Written as DNA, the CDR3 is TGTGCCAGCAGTTTTAGACTAGCGGGACAGGATACGCAGTATTTT. Residues: CASSFRLAGQDTQYF.

The chain links TRBV5-4 to TRBJ2-3; tentative D call: TRBD1 (5 bases). The CDR3 loop spans 15 amino acids. The ends were cut back, 0 bases at V and 0 bases at J, with 8 bases in the middle. The germline CDR1 and CDR2 sequences are SGHNT and YYREEE (reference sequence). The chain's CDR3 is CASSLAPGSTDTQYF. DNA of the CDR3: TGTGCCAGCAGCTTGGCCCCAGGGAGCACAGATACGCAGTATTTT.

Ten or more counts support this clone. The rearrangement links TRBV30 to TRBJ1-5; perhaps TRBD1 as D (5 bases). Germline values: CDR1 GTSNPN, CDR2 SVGIG (reference sequence). This CDR3 is 14 amino acids long. V was shortened by 1 base and J by 3 bases, with 10 bases between the two germline ends. CDR3 residues: CAWSADSNNQPQHF. DNA for the CDR3: TGTGCCTGGAGTGCCGACAGCAACAATCAGCCCCAGCATTTT.

The V call is TRBV6-1, the J call TRBJ2-7, with 8 bases identical to TRBD1. From germline, CDR1 is MNHNS and CDR2 SASEGT. The CDR3 is 15 amino acids. J gave up 0 bases and V 6 bases, and 7 bases lay outside the gene matches. The DNA for the CDR3 is TGTGCCAGCAGATTAACAGGGGGAAGCTCCTACGAGCAGTACTTC. Its protein is CASRLTGGSSYEQYF.